The clone carrying this T cell receptor (beta chain) was detected only a few times. Alongside a J-beta primer mix, a sample-barcoded 5' primer served in a second PCR lasting 7 to 11 cycles. TCRdb redid the calling of the 5' RACE reads with MiXCR, one entry per CDR3 protein. This sample has around 1.1 million distinct CDR3 sequences, with roughly two fifths found just once. This entry is derived from a study of blood T cells in healthy people across ages. Sequenced material: blood. The receptor's source is a man younger than 30 in good health.

The CDR3 reads CATSPGSYEQYF. CDR3 DNA: TGTGCCACCAGTCCAGGCTCCTACGAGCAGTACTTC. The chain employs TRBV24-1 and TRBJ2-7; no clear D gene. CDR1 and CDR2 from the germline V gene are KGHDR and SFDVKD. The CDR3 sequence is 12 residues long. The germline V and J ends were trimmed by 6 bases and 0 bases, with 5 bases remaining between them.